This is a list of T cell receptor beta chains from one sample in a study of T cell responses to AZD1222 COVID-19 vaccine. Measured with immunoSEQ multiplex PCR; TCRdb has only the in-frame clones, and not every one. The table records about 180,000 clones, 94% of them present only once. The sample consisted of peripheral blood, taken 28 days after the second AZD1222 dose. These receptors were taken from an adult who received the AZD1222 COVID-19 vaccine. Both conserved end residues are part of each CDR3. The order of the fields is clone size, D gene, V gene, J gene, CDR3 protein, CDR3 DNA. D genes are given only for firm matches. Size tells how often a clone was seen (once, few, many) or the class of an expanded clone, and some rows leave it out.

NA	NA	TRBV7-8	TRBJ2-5	CASSQRAETQYF	TGTGCCAGCAGCCAACGGGCAGAGACCCAGTACTTC
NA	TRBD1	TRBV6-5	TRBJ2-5	CASRDRGWKTQYF	TGTGCCAGCAGGGACAGGGGTTGGAAGACCCAGTACTTC
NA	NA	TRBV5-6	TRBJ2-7	CASSLGGSSYEQYF	TGTGCCAGCAGCTTGGGGGGGTCCTCCTACGAGCAGTACTTC
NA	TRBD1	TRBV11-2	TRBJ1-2	CASSRVPGTGAYGYTF	TGTGCCAGCAGCCGCGTTCCCGGGACAGGGGCCTATGGCTACACCTTC
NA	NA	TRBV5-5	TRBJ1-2	CASSLIGGYGYTF	TGTGCCAGCAGCTTAATAGGAGGCTATGGCTACACCTTC
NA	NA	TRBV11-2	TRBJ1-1	CASSLVGRGENTEAFF	TGTGCCAGCAGCTTAGTAGGACGAGGGGAGAACACTGAAGCTTTCTTT
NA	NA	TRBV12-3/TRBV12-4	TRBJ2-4	CASSFTERSIQYF	TGTGCCAGCAGTTTTACGGAGAGAAGCATTCAGTACTTC
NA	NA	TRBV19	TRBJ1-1	CASSIGRGNTEAFF	TGTGCCAGTAGTATAGGTAGGGGGAACACTGAAGCTTTCTTT
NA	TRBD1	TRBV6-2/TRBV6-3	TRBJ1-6	CASSSATGAGSPLHF	TGTGCCAGCAGTTCCGCGACAGGGGCAGGTTCACCCCTCCACTTT
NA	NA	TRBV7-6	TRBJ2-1	CASSLGSPNSYNEQFF	TGTGCCAGCAGCTTAGGTAGCCCGAACTCCTACAATGAGCAGTTCTTC
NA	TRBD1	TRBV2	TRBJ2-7	CASTPDRVSYEQYF	TGTGCCAGCACCCCAGACAGGGTGTCCTACGAGCAGTACTTC
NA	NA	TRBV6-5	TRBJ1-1	CASSRIQGGSEAFF	TGTGCCAGCAGTAGGATCCAGGGAGGGAGTGAAGCTTTCTTT
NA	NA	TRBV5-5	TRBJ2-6	CASSLGGARGANVLTF	TGTGCCAGCAGCTTGGGTGGGGCGAGGGGGGCCAACGTCCTGACTTTC
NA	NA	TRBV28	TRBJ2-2	CASSFGQPNTGELFF	TGTGCCAGCAGTTTTGGACAGCCAAACACCGGGGAGCTGTTTTTT
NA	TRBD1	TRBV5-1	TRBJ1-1	CASSLRQGPMNTEAFF	TGCGCCAGCAGCTTGCGACAGGGGCCGATGAACACTGAAGCTTTCTTT
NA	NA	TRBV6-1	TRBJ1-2	CASSEWSGSKYTF	TGTGCCAGCAGTGAATGGTCGGGGAGCAAGTACACCTTC
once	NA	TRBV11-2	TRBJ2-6	CASSSPTAYSGANVLTF	TGTGCCAGCAGCTCCCCGACGGCCTACTCTGGGGCCAACGTCCTGACTTTC